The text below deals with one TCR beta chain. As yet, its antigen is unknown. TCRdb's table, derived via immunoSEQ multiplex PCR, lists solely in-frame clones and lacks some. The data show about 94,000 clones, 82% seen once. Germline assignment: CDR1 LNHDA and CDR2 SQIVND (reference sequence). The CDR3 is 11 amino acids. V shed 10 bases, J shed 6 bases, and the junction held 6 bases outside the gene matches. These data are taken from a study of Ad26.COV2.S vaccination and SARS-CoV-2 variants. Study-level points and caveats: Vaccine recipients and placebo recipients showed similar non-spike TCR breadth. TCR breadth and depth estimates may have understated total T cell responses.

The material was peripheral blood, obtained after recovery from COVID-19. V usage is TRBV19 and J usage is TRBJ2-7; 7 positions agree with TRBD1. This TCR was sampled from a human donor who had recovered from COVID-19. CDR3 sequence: CATGSGGEQYF. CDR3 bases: TGTGCCACCGGGTCAGGGGGCGAGCAGTACTTC.